This T cell receptor beta chain was sequenced for a study of blood T cell repertoires in COVID-19. Looking at the study overall: Samples representing acute and convalescent COVID-19 were sourced from the United States, Italy and Spain. Sources were T cells, B-cell-depleted T cells, or PBMCs; the material itself was cDNA or gDNA.

This clone has just one count. Under the authors' procedure: Using reference gene primer amplification, nucleated cell counts were estimated. This table comes from immunoSEQ multiplex PCR, and its TCRdb copy is limited to in-frame clones, with some not included. The DNA was the basis for D and trimming; V, J and clone size are from that table. The table records roughly 150,000 clones, approximately 88% of them present only once. Sequenced: peripheral blood. The TCR comes from a man in his 60s with acute or convalescent COVID-19.

The CDR3 DNA is TGTGCCAGCAGTAACAGGGGGCATCAGCCCCAGCATTTT. Translating gives CASSNRGHQPQHF. This chain connects TRBV12-3 or TRBV12-4 to TRBJ1-5, with TRBD1 matching over 9 bases. This CDR3 has 13 residues. V trimming: 5 bases; J trimming: 5 bases; junction bases outside the gene matches: 1.